These 30 T cell receptor beta chains came from one sample sequenced in a study of Tregs in tolerant kidney transplant recipients. Produced via immunoSEQ multiplex PCR; TCRdb's table is partial and in-frame only. The data show 68,000 or so clones, with 80% to 85% seen just once and around 4% held by the top ten. The specimen sequenced was CD4+ T cells from blood. Source of these receptors: a human donor in good health.

The rearrangement joins TRBV25-1 to TRBJ2-5, with 7 nucleotides matching TRBD2. The V gene end was trimmed by 6 bases and the J gene end by 5 bases; junction bases not matched to a gene: 9. The CDR3 is 14 residues long. Germline assignment: CDR1 MGHDK and CDR2 SYGVNS. The chain's CDR3 is CASRSARGRETQYF. The CDR3 nucleotides are TGTGCCAGCAGGTCTGCGCGGGGGAGGGAGACCCAGTACTTC.

The rearrangement uses TRBV4-1 and TRBJ2-3, with D perhaps being TRBD1 or TRBD2 (5 bases each). The germline V gene encodes CDR1 MGHRA and CDR2 YSYEKL. Trimming took off 6 bases at V and 2 bases at J, with 21 bases between the two ends. The CDR3 totals 17 residues. The DNA for the CDR3 is TGCGCCAGCAGTCTAGCCGGGGCACAGCGATACACAGATACGCAGTATTTT. This codes for CASSLAGAQRYTDTQYF.

The rearrangement links TRBV7-2 to TRBJ1-1; D uncertain. Germline lookup yields CDR1 SGHTA and CDR2 FQGNSA. Trimming removed 1 base at V and 0 bases at J, with 6 bases between. The CDR3 spans 14 residues. CDR3 sequence reads: CASSLEWMNTEAFF. As DNA, the CDR3 is TGTGCCAGCAGCTTAGAGTGGATGAACACTGAAGCTTTCTTT.

The rearrangement links TRBV9 to TRBJ1-2; unclear D gene. The CDR3 is 13 residues long. Trimming took 4 bases from V and 4 from J, leaving 11 bases between them. CDR1 is SGDLS and CDR2 is YYNGEE in the germline V gene. DNA of the CDR3: TGTGCCAGCAGCCCCCCGGATAGCTATGGCTACACCTTC. Its protein is CASSPPDSYGYTF.

A note on this clone: The junction differs from germline at one of its ends, possibly a read error. The rearrangement joins TRBV7-3 to TRBJ2-3; 7 positions agree with TRBD2. Germline V CDR1 and CDR2: SGHTA, FQGTGA. The CDR3 is made up of 15 amino acids. The CDR3 nucleotides are TGTGCCAGCAGCCTAACTAGCGTAAGCACAGATACGCAGTATTTT. Translating gives CASSLTSVSTDTQYF.

The gene calls are TRBV11-2 and TRBJ2-7; D is uncertain. Trimming removed 11 bases at V and 0 bases at J, with 17 bases between. The CDR3 runs to 14 residues. In germline, CDR1 is SGHAT, CDR2 FQNNGV. CDR3 nucleotide sequence: TGTGCCCTCTTTGGGAACATCAGCTCCTACGAGCAGTACTTC. Translated, it gives CALFGNISSYEQYF.

CDR3 region: CSASWDTQYF. CDR3 coding DNA: TGCAGTGCTAGTTGGGATACGCAGTATTTT. The chain is built from TRBV20-1 and TRBJ2-3; D ambiguous. Trimming removed 3 bases at V and 6 bases at J, with 4 bases between. In germline, CDR1 is DFQATT, CDR2 SNEGSKA (reference sequence). The CDR3 consists of 10 residues.

V is TRBV6-5 and J is TRBJ2-1, with 14 positions matching TRBD2. The CDR3 consists of 16 residues. Trimming took 4 bases from V and 8 from J; bases not matched to a gene: 7. CDR1 is MNHEY and CDR2 is SVGAGI in the germline V gene. CDR3 nucleotide sequence: TGTGCCAGCAGTTTTAGACTAGCGGGGGGGCCTTATGAGCAGTTCTTC. Encoded protein: CASSFRLAGGPYEQFF.

This chain links TRBV4-1 with TRBJ2-3; the D is unclear. Trimming shortened V by 0 bases and J by 2 bases, and 0 bases separated the two germline ends. The CDR3 covers 12 residues. Germline loops: CDR1 MGHRA, CDR2 YSYEKL. The CDR3 DNA sequence: TGCGCCAGCAGCCAAGACACAGATACGCAGTATTTT. Its translation: CASSQDTDTQYF.

V gene TRBV5-5 combines with J gene TRBJ2-5, with D possibly matching TRBD1 (6 bases). Germline V gene lookup returns CDR1 SGHKS and CDR2 YYEKEE (reference sequence). This CDR3 comprises 14 residues. With 0 bases removed from V and 2 bases from J, the gap between germline ends came to 8 bases. CDR3 bases: TGTGCCAGCAGCTTGGGGACAGCACAAGAGACCCAGTACTTC. This translates into CASSLGTAQETQYF.

The chain links TRBV5-1 to TRBJ2-7; D gene uncertain. The V end lost 0 bases, the J end lost 4 bases, and 11 bases lay between the germline ends. The CDR3 contains 14 residues. Germline V lookup: CDR1 SGHRS, CDR2 YFSETQ. The CDR3 protein is CASSLERRSYEQYF. The CDR3 DNA sequence: TGCGCCAGCAGCTTGGAGCGACGGAGTTACGAGCAGTACTTC. Full variable domain (outside the CDR3, taken from reference TRBV5-1 and TRBJ2-7): KAGVTQTPRYLIKTRGQQVTLSCSPISGHRSVSWYQQTPGQGLQFLFEYFSETQRNKGNFPGRFSGRQFSNSRSEMNVSTLELGDSALYLCASSLERRSYEQYFGPGTRLTVT.

This rearrangement joins TRBV7-9 to TRBJ2-1, with D possibly matching TRBD2 (5 bases). The CDR3 contains 14 residues. CDR1 SEHNR and CDR2 FQNEAQ come from the germline V gene (reference sequence). V gave up 1 base and J gave up 8 bases, with 12 bases separating them. DNA for the CDR3: TGTGCCAGCAGCTTAGGTCGGGATAGCTATGAGCAGTTCTTC. Translated, it gives CASSLGRDSYEQFF. The full variable domain, in which reference TRBV7-9 and TRBJ2-1 provide the parts outside the CDR3, is DTGVSQNPRHKITKRGQNVTFRCDPISEHNRLYWYRQTLGQGPEFLTYFQNEAQLEKSRLLSDRFSAERPKGSFSTLEIQRTEQGDSAMYLCASSLGRDSYEQFFGPGTRLTVL.

Worth noting for this clone: Germline is not matched at one junction end, which may reflect a read error. The rearrangement joins TRBV6-1 to TRBJ2-5, with 7 positions matching TRBD2. Germline V gives CDR1 MNHNS, CDR2 SASEGT. CDR3 length: 12 residues. The CDR3 here is CATGRFGEIQYF. The CDR3 nucleotides are TGTGCCACCGGGAGGTTTGGAGAGATCCAGTACTTC.

This chain connects TRBV4-1 to TRBJ1-2; no clear D. Germline V gene lookup returns CDR1 MGHRA and CDR2 YSYEKL. V shed 0 bases and J shed 3 bases, with 8 bases lying between them. CDR3 size: 14 residues. CDR3 amino acids: CASSQDGRDYGYTF. CDR3 sequence (DNA): TGCGCCAGCAGCCAAGATGGGCGGGACTATGGCTACACCTTC.

The chain joins TRBV11-2 to TRBJ1-1; D not resolved. Germline V gene sequence: CDR1 SGHAT, CDR2 FQNNGV. The CDR3 runs to 14 residues. The germline V and J ends were trimmed by 7 bases and 5 bases, with 17 bases remaining between them. This CDR3 is CASNPSFGRTEAFF. The CDR3 DNA reads TGTGCCAGCAACCCATCGTTCGGGAGAACTGAAGCTTTCTTT.

The chain couples TRBV5-4 to TRBJ2-7; D unresolved. The CDR3 extends over 12 amino acids. The ends were cut back, 5 bases at V and 3 bases at J, with 9 bases in the middle. CDR1 and CDR2 (germline): SGHNT, YYREEE (reference sequence). The CDR3 bases are TGTGCCAGCAGTTCGAGCAGCTACGAGCAGTACTTC. Protein sequence: CASSSSSYEQYF.

This chain uses TRBV27 with TRBJ2-7; D call uncertain. The CDR3 length is 15 residues. Germline loops: CDR1 MNHEY, CDR2 SMNVEV (reference sequence). The germline V and J ends were trimmed by 4 bases and 4 bases, with 17 bases remaining between them. This CDR3 is CASSSLNFAVYEQYF. CDR3 DNA sequence: TGTGCCAGCAGTTCACTAAATTTCGCGGTATACGAGCAGTACTTC.

The rearrangement joins TRBV6-1 to TRBJ2-1; D is unclear. From germline, CDR1 is MNHNS and CDR2 SASEGT. This CDR3 contains 11 residues. Trimming took off 7 bases at V and 9 bases at J, with 10 bases between the two ends. This CDR3 is CASTTRIEQFF. Written as DNA, the CDR3 is TGTGCCAGCACGACGCGGATTGAGCAGTTCTTC.

The V and J genes are TRBV4-2 and TRBJ2-5; D is unclear. V was clipped by 2 bases and J by 7 bases, with 14 bases between them. The germline gives CDR1 LGHNA, CDR2 YNFKEQ. The CDR3 has 14 amino acids. The CDR3 here is CASSQSTTWGTQYF. The CDR3 coding sequence is TGTGCCAGCAGCCAATCTACTACGTGGGGGACCCAGTACTTC.

This clone was detected only a few times. V is TRBV7-2 and J is TRBJ2-5; D call uncertain. This CDR3 has 12 residues. The V gene's germline CDR1 is SGHTA and CDR2 FQGNSA. Trimming pared 2 bases from V and 2 bases from J, leaving 3 bases between. The CDR3, as DNA: TGTGCCAGCAGCTTAAGGCAAGAGACCCAGTACTTC. Translating gives CASSLRQETQYF.

V is TRBV9 and J is TRBJ2-5, with 9 nucleotides matching TRBD1. The CDR3 runs 19 residues. CDR1 SGDLS and CDR2 YYNGEE come from the germline V gene. V lost 0 bases, J lost 5 bases, and 17 bases stayed unmatched. The CDR3 DNA reads as TGTGCCAGCAGCGTAGGCAGAACGGGGGGACAGGGTGTCCTGGAGACCCAGTACTTC. Protein product: CASSVGRTGGQGVLETQYF.

The genes are TRBV14 and TRBJ2-1, with unresolved D. Trimming took off 3 bases at V and 7 bases at J, with 22 bases between the two ends. The CDR3 has 17 residues. CDR1 and CDR2 (germline): SGHDN, FVKESK. This CDR3 reads CASSHTAASVTMNEQFF. CDR3 coding DNA: TGTGCCAGCAGCCACACTGCGGCCTCGGTCACAATGAATGAGCAGTTCTTC.

V and J are TRBV19 and TRBJ1-5, with D perhaps TRBD1 (5 bases). V was trimmed by 3 bases and J by 3 bases, leaving 12 bases between them. The V gene's germline CDR1 is LNHDA and CDR2 SQIVND (reference sequence). CDR3 length: 15 residues. The CDR3 loop reads CASSMWGGDNQPQHF. In DNA form, the CDR3 reads TGTGCCAGTAGTATGTGGGGGGGGGACAATCAGCCCCAGCATTTT.

The rearrangement uses TRBV7-9 and TRBJ2-5, with 9 bases fitting TRBD1. Germline V CDR1 and CDR2: SEHNR, FQNEAQ (reference sequence). The V gene end was trimmed by 7 bases and the J gene end by 5 bases; junction bases not matched to a gene: 8. The CDR3 sequence is 14 residues long. The CDR3 sequence: CASTNTQGAETQYF. CDR3 coding DNA: TGTGCCAGCACCAACACACAGGGGGCTGAGACCCAGTACTTC.

The chain recombines TRBV30 with TRBJ1-2; TRBD1 is a possible D gene (5 bases). The CDR3 loop spans 16 amino acids. The germline V gene encodes CDR1 GTSNPN and CDR2 SVGIG (reference sequence). Trimming cost V 2 bases and J 3 bases, with 19 bases left between them. The DNA of the CDR3 is TGTGCCTGGAGTTCGCGCAGGGTAGGGCTCCACTATGGCTACACCTTC. Its translation is CAWSSRRVGLHYGYTF.

This clone was observed many times. The chain uses TRBV5-1 and TRBJ2-5; TRBD1 aligns across 8 bases. The CDR3 sequence is 14 residues long. CDR1 and CDR2 from the germline V gene are SGHRS and YFSETQ. Trimming cost V 0 bases and J 7 bases; bases outside gene matches: 5. The CDR3 nucleotides read TGCGCCAGCAGCTTGGGGGACAGGAGTGGGACCCAGTACTTC. This sequence encodes CASSLGDRSGTQYF.

This clone has more than one count but fewer than ten. V gene TRBV10-3 combines with J gene TRBJ1-1; 9 bases map to TRBD1. The germline gives CDR1 ENHRY, CDR2 SYGVKD. Trimming cost V 4 bases and J 5 bases; bases outside gene matches: 8. There are 15 residues in the CDR3. The CDR3 nucleotides are TGTGCCATCAGTGCGGAGGACAGGGGTTATACTGAAGCTTTCTTT. Amino acids: CAISAEDRGYTEAFF.

The CDR3 is CAWSPDPNSPLHF. The CDR3 DNA sequence: TGTGCCTGGAGTCCAGATCCTAATTCACCCCTCCACTTT. The chain carries TRBV30 and TRBJ1-6, with D unclear. The germline CDR1 and CDR2 sequences are GTSNPN and SVGIG (reference sequence). The CDR3 runs 13 residues. V gave up 2 bases and J gave up 6 bases, with 8 bases separating them.

A few counts support this clone. This sequence joins TRBV7-2 and TRBJ2-3; 8 bases are a match to TRBD2. Germline V gene data show CDR1 as SGHTA and CDR2 as FQGNSA. V was clipped by 3 bases and J by 11 bases; unmatched bases: 7. The CDR3 is 13 amino acids. The CDR3 nucleotides are TGTGCCAGCAGCTTCGCGTCACTAGCGGAGCAGTATTTT. Amino acid sequence: CASSFASLAEQYF.

The gene calls are TRBV7-9 and TRBJ2-3; possible D gene TRBD1, 6 bases. The germline CDR1 and CDR2 sequences are SEHNR and FQNEAQ (reference sequence). V was shortened by 2 bases and J by 1 base, with 13 bases between the two germline ends. This CDR3 is built from 16 residues. DNA for the CDR3: TGTGCCAGCAGCTTAATAGGGGGAGTTCGCACAGATACGCAGTATTTT. As protein: CASSLIGGVRTDTQYF.